The rows below give T cell receptor beta chains drawn from one sample of a study of blood T cell repertoires in COVID-19. Clones were read by immunoSEQ multiplex PCR, and TCRdb kept only the in-frame ones, dropping some. This sample has 230,000 or so clones, with approximately 88% found just once. The sequenced sample consisted of PBMCs or T cells enriched from blood (not recorded which). These receptors all stem from a woman between 40 and 55 years old with acute COVID-19. CDR3s include the opening cysteine and the closing phenylalanine or tryptophan. Each record gives: CDR3 length, clone size, J gene, D gene, V gene, CDR3 protein, CDR3 DNA. A D gene is named only where the DNA matches it firmly. The size entry is marked missing in some rows and otherwise reads once, few, many or a size class.

>12|NA|TRBJ1-1|NA|TRBV2
CASSFRGTEAFF
TGTGCCAGCAGTTTCCGGGGCACTGAAGCTTTCTTT
>16|once|TRBJ1-1|NA|TRBV7-2
CASSLAGTKMNTEAFF
TGTGCCAGCAGCTTAGCTGGGACAAAAATGAACACTGAAGCTTTCTTT
>15|NA|TRBJ2-5|TRBD1|TRBV24-1
CATSDLGTEKETQYF
TGTGCCACCAGTGATTTAGGGACAGAAAAAGAGACCCAGTACTTC
>13|NA|TRBJ1-3|NA|TRBV30
CAWSRGSGNTIYF
TGTGCCTGGAGTAGGGGGTCTGGAAACACCATATATTTT
>14|once|TRBJ1-4|NA|TRBV24-1
CATSGRGSDEKLFF
TGTGCCACCAGTGGTCGGGGATCGGATGAAAAACTGTTTTTT
>15|NA|TRBJ2-2|TRBD2|TRBV3-1/TRBV3-2
CASSQAGGGTGELFF
TGTGCCAGCAGCCAAGCGGGGGGTGGCACCGGGGAGCTGTTTTTT
>17|NA|TRBJ2-3|NA|TRBV11-3
CASSPRRGDRHTDTQYF
TGTGCCAGCAGCCCTAGGAGGGGGGACAGACACACAGATACGCAGTATTTT
>15|NA|TRBJ1-5|TRBD1|TRBV7-2
CASSLERTGIQPQHF
TGTGCCAGCAGCTTAGAGAGGACAGGGATACAGCCCCAGCATTTT
>14|once|TRBJ1-5|TRBD1|TRBV6-2/TRBV6-3
CASSYGDRVGPQHF
TGTGCCAGCAGTTACGGGGACAGGGTCGGGCCCCAGCATTTT
>13|NA|TRBJ2-1|NA|TRBV4-3
CASSQDSGYEQFF
TGCGCCAGCAGCCAAGATTCGGGGTATGAGCAGTTCTTC
>17|NA|TRBJ2-7|TRBD1|TRBV7-2
CASSLPVGGQGRGEQYF
TGTGCCAGCAGCCTGCCGGTAGGAGGACAGGGGAGAGGCGAGCAGTACTTC
>13|NA|TRBJ1-1|NA|TRBV12-3/TRBV12-4
CASIVGGGTEAFF
TGTGCCAGCATAGTGGGGGGGGGCACTGAAGCTTTCTTT
>14|NA|TRBJ1-6|NA|TRBV5-6
CASSLASASSPLHF
TGTGCCAGCAGCTTGGCCAGCGCCAGTTCACCCCTCCACTTT
>15|once|TRBJ1-1|NA|TRBV4-3
CASSQEVSRNTEAFF
TGCGCCAGCAGCCAAGAAGTCTCGCGGAACACTGAAGCTTTCTTT
>17|once|TRBJ2-1|NA|TRBV19
CASSIRIRTALVDEQFF
TGTGCCAGTAGTATTAGGATCCGGACAGCTTTAGTCGATGAGCAGTTCTTC
>16|NA|TRBJ2-6|NA|TRBV6-2/TRBV6-3
CASSYSSGSGANVLTF
TGTGCCAGCAGTTACTCGTCCGGTTCTGGGGCCAACGTCCTGACTTTC
>16|NA|TRBJ1-1|TRBD1|TRBV19
CASSTPSTGWNTEAFF
TGTGCCAGTAGTACCCCCTCGACAGGGTGGAACACTGAAGCTTTCTTT
>17|NA|TRBJ2-6|NA|TRBV6-2/TRBV6-3
CASSPAQGGGGANVLTF
TGTGCCAGCAGCCCTGCTCAGGGGGGTGGTGGGGCCAACGTCCTGACTTTC
>15|NA|TRBJ2-7|TRBD2|TRBV7-2
CASSPVGTRKDEQYF
TGTGCCAGCAGCCCCGTGGGGACTAGGAAGGACGAGCAGTACTTC
>15|NA|TRBJ1-1|TRBD1|TRBV27
CATLTRDRGIAEAFF
TGTGCCACCCTAACCCGGGACAGGGGTATCGCTGAAGCTTTCTTT
>15|once|TRBJ1-2|TRBD1|TRBV29-1
CSALGQGQANYGYTF
TGCAGCGCCCTGGGACAGGGGCAAGCTAACTATGGCTACACCTTC
>16|NA|TRBJ1-2|NA|TRBV2
CASSETGLQGNYGYTF
TGTGCCAGCAGTGAAACAGGGCTGCAGGGAAACTATGGCTACACCTTC
>13|NA|TRBJ2-4|TRBD1|TRBV30
CAWSRGRVNIQYF
TGTGCCTGGAGTAGGGGGCGCGTGAACATTCAGTACTTC
>12|NA|TRBJ1-2|NA|TRBV18
CASSPFDSGYTF
TGTGCCAGCTCACCCTTCGACAGTGGCTACACCTTC
>11|NA|TRBJ1-4|NA|TRBV30
CAVDRREKLFF
TGTGCCGTGGACAGACGGGAAAAACTGTTTTTT
>13|NA|TRBJ2-7|NA|TRBV9
CASSVAGSYEQYF
TGTGCCAGCAGCGTAGCGGGGTCCTACGAGCAGTACTTC
>17|NA|TRBJ2-5|NA|TRBV5-1
CASSLGAGRGLQETQYF
TGCGCCAGCAGCTTAGGGGCAGGTCGAGGTCTTCAAGAGACCCAGTACTTC
>14|NA|TRBJ2-5|TRBD1|TRBV27
CASSRGQGTETQYF
TGTGCCAGCAGCCGGGGACAGGGGACGGAGACCCAGTACTTC
>12|NA|TRBJ2-2|NA|TRBV3-1/TRBV3-2
CASNSGAGELFF
TGTGCCAGCAACTCAGGGGCCGGGGAGCTGTTTTTT
>15|NA|TRBJ1-4|TRBD1|TRBV5-1
CASSFTGDLNEKLFF
TGCGCCAGCAGCTTTACAGGGGACCTTAATGAAAAACTGTTTTTT
>14|NA|TRBJ2-2|NA|TRBV25-1
CASSAAGETGELFF
TGTGCCAGCAGTGCCGCCGGTGAAACCGGGGAGCTGTTTTTT
>16|once|TRBJ1-6|TRBD1|TRBV4-2
CASSQDLRGRNSPLHF
TGTGCCAGCAGCCAAGATCTCAGGGGGCGGAATTCACCCCTCCACTTT
>21|NA|TRBJ2-3|NA|TRBV21-1
CASSKKKGGQGGPLSTDTQYF
TGTGCCAGCAGCAAAAAAAAAGGGGGACAGGGGGGACCCCTTAGCACAGATACGCAGTATTTT
>15|NA|TRBJ1-1|NA|TRBV5-6
CASSSPRVMNTEAFF
TGTGCCAGCAGCTCCCCGAGAGTGATGAACACTGAAGCTTTCTTT
>14|NA|TRBJ1-1|TRBD1|TRBV5-1
CASSLGQGPTEAFF
TGCGCCAGCAGCTTAGGACAGGGGCCCACTGAAGCTTTCTTT
>13|NA|TRBJ1-2|TRBD1|TRBV3-1/TRBV3-2
CASSPPDRVGYTF
TGTGCCAGCAGCCCCCCGGACAGGGTTGGCTACACCTTC
>15|NA|TRBJ2-7|TRBD1|TRBV4-1
CASSQRGTGGYEQYF
TGCGCCAGCAGCCAGAGGGGGACAGGGGGCTACGAGCAGTACTTC
>14|NA|TRBJ2-7|TRBD1|TRBV18
CASSPRDRDGEQYF
TGTGCCAGCTCACCAAGGGACAGGGATGGCGAGCAGTACTTC
>15|NA|TRBJ2-7|TRBD1|TRBV19
CASSTDRGPSYEQYF
TGTGCCAGTAGTACGGACAGGGGGCCCTCCTACGAGCAGTACTTC
>14|once|TRBJ1-2|NA|TRBV5-4
CASSSRQPNYGYTF
TGTGCCAGCAGCTCCCGACAGCCTAACTATGGCTACACCTTC
>18|NA|TRBJ1-2|TRBD1|TRBV6-6
CASSHTGTGGSLNYGYTF
TGTGCCAGCAGTCACACCGGGACAGGGGGCTCCCTTAACTATGGCTACACCTTC
>13|NA|TRBJ2-3|NA|TRBV19
CASSIGRGDTQYF
TGTGCCAGTAGTATAGGTCGCGGAGATACGCAGTATTTT
>14|NA|TRBJ1-1|NA|TRBV9
CASSLTRLDTEAFF
TGTGCCAGCAGCCTCACCCGATTAGACACTGAAGCTTTCTTT
>20|NA|TRBJ2-4|TRBD2|TRBV5-4
CASSRSGLAGGILTKNIQYF
TGTGCCAGCAGCCGTTCCGGACTAGCGGGAGGGATCTTGACCAAAAACATTCAGTACTTC
>14|NA|TRBJ2-7|NA|TRBV9
CASSVRDTPGEQYF
TGTGCCAGCAGCGTGAGGGACACCCCCGGCGAGCAGTACTTC
>14|NA|TRBJ1-4|TRBD1|TRBV5-1
CASSLFGTDEKLFF
TGCGCCAGCAGCTTGTTTGGGACAGATGAAAAACTGTTTTTT
>14|NA|TRBJ1-5|NA|TRBV6-6
CASSYEIGNQPQHF
TGTGCCAGCAGTTACGAAATAGGCAATCAGCCCCAGCATTTT
>20|NA|TRBJ1-4|NA|TRBV4-3
CASSQPPGFAGARANEKLFF
TGCGCCAGCAGCCAACCACCGGGGTTCGCGGGGGCAAGGGCTAATGAAAAACTGTTTTTT
>16|once|TRBJ1-6|NA|TRBV24-1
CATSDFRGREFAPLHF
TGTGCCACCAGTGATTTTAGGGGGAGGGAATTTGCACCCCTCCACTTT